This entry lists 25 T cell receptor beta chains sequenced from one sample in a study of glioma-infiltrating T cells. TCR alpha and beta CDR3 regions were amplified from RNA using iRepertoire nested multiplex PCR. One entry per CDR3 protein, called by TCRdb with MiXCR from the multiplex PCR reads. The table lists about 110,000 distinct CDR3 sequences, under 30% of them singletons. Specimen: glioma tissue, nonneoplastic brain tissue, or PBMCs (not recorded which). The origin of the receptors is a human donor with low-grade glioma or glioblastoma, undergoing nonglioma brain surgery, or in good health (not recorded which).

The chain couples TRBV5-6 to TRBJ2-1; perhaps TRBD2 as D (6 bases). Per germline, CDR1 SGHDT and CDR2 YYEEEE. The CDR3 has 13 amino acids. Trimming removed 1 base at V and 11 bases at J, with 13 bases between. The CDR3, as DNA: TGTGCCAGCAGCTTGAGGCCCTGGACTAAGCAGTTCTTC. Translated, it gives CASSLRPWTKQFF.

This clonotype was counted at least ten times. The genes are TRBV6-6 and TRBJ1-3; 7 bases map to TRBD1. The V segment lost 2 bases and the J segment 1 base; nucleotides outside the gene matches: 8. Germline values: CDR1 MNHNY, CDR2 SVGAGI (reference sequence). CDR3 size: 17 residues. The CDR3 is CASSYAGQLISGNTIYF. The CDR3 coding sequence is TGTGCCAGCAGTTACGCGGGACAGTTGATATCTGGAAACACCATATATTTT.

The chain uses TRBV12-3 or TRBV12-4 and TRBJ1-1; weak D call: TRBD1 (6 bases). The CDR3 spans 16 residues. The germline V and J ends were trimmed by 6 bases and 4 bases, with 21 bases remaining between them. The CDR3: CASSDDNRGAGTEAFF. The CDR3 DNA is TGTGCCAGCAGCGACGACAATCGGGGGGCCGGCACTGAAGCTTTCTTT.

The CDR3: CASTRRGELQETQYF. The CDR3 region has the DNA TGCGCCAGCACCCGCCGCGGGGAATTACAAGAGACCCAGTACTTC. The gene calls are TRBV5-1 and TRBJ2-5, with TRBD2 as a possible D gene (6 bases). This CDR3 has 15 residues. Germline values: CDR1 SGHRS, CDR2 YFSETQ. Trimming removed 6 bases from V and 2 bases from J, with 17 bases in between.

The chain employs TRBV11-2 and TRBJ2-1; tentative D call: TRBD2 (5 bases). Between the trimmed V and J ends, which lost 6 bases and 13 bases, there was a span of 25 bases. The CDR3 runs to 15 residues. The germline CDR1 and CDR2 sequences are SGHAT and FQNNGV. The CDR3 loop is CASSSCTLARGLQFF. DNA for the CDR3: TGTGCCAGCAGTTCCTGCACTTTAGCGAGAGGGCTCCAGTTCTTC.

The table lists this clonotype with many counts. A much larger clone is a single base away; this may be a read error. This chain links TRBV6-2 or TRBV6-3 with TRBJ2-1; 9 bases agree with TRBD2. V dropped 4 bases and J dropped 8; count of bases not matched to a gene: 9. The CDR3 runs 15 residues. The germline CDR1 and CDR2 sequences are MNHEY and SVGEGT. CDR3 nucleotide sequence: TGTGCCAGCAGTTTCCGGGCTAGCGGGGTGGATGAGCAGTTCTTC. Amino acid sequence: CASSFRASGVDEQFF.

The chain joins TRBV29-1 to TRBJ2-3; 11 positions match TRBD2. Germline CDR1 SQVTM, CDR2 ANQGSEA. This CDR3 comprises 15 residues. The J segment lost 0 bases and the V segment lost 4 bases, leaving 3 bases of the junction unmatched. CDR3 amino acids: CSVVLAGGSTDTQYF. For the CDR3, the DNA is TGCAGCGTTGTTCTAGCGGGAGGTAGCACAGATACGCAGTATTTT.

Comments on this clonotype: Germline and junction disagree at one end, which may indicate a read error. DNA for the CDR3: TGCAGTGCCAGAGGTCGACAAACAAGCAATCAGCCCCAGCATTTT. Its translation is CSARGRQTSNQPQHF. V usage is TRBV20-1 and J usage is TRBJ1-5; D remains unclear. CDR1 and CDR2 from the germline V gene are DFQATT and SNEGSKA (reference sequence). This CDR3 comprises 15 residues.

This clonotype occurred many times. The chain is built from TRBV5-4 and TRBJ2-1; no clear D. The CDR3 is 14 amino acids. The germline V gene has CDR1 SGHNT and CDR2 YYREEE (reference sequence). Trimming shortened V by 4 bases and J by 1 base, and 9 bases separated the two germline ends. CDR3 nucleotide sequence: TGTGCCAGCAGCGCTCTTACTTCCTACAATGAGCAGTTCTTC. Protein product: CASSALTSYNEQFF.

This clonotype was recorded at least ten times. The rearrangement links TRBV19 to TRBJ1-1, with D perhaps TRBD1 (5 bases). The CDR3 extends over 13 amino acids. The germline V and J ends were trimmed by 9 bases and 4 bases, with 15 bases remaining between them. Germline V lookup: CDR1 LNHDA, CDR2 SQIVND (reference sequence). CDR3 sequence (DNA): TGTGCCAGCGCAGGGCTGGGATTCACTGAAGCTTTCTTT. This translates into CASAGLGFTEAFF.

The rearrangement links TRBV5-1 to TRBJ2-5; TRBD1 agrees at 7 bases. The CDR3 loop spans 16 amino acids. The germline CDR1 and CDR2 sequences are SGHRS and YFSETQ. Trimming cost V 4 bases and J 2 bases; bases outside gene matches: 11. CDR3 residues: CASSPSGTVTQETQYF. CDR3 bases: TGCGCCAGCAGCCCGTCCGGGACAGTCACTCAAGAGACCCAGTACTTC. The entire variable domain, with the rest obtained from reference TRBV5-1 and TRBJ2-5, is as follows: KAGVTQTPRYLIKTRGQQVTLSCSPISGHRSVSWYQQTPGQGLQFLFEYFSETQRNKGNFPGRFSGRQFSNSRSEMNVSTLELGDSALYLCASSPSGTVTQETQYFGPGTRLLVL.

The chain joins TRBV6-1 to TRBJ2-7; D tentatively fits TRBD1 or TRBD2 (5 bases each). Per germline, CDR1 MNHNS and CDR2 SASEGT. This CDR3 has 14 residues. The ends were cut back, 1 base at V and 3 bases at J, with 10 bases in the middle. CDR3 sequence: CASSEGGRIYEQYF. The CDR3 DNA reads TGTGCCAGCAGTGAAGGGGGACGTATCTACGAGCAGTACTTC.

This CDR3 reads CAISESGGRAGAAKETQYF. CDR3 in DNA: TGTGCCATCAGTGAGTCTGGCGGGAGGGCCGGGGCGGCAAAGGAGACCCAGTACTTC. This chain links TRBV10-3 with TRBJ2-5, with TRBD2 identical over 9 bases. Germline CDR1 and CDR2: ENHRY and SYGVKD. The CDR3 extends over 19 amino acids. Trimming at V came to 0 bases and at J to 5 bases, leaving 16 bases not matched to a gene.

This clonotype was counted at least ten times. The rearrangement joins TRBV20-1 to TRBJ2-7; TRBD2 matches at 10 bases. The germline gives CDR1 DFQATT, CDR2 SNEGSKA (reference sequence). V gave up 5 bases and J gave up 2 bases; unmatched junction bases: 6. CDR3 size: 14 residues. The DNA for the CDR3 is TGCAGTGCTTCGCTAGCGGGAGCTGCCTACGAGCAGTACTTC. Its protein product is CSASLAGAAYEQYF.

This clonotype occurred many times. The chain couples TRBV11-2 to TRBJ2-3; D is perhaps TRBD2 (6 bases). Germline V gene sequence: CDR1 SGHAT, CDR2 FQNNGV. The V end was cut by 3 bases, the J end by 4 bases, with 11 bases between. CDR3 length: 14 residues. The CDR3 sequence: CASSFGGRADTQYF. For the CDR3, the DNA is TGTGCCAGCAGCTTTGGGGGGAGAGCAGATACGCAGTATTTT.

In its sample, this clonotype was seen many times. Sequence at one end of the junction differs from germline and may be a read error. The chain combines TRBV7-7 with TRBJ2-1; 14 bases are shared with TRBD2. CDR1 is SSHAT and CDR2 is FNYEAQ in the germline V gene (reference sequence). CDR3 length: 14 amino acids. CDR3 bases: TGTGCTAGCAGCCCCGGACTAGCGGGAGGTGAGCAGTTCTTC. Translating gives CASSPGLAGGEQFF.

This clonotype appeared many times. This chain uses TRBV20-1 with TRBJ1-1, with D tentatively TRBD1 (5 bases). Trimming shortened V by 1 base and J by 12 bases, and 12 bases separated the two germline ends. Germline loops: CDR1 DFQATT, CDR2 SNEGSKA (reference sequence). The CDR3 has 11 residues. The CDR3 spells CSARAGGRTFF. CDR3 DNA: TGCAGTGCTAGAGCTGGGGGTCGAACTTTCTTT.

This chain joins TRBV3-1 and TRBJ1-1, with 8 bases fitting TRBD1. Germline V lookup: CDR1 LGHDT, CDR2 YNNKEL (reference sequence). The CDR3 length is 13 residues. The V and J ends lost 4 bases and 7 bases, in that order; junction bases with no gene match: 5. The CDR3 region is CASSLAGGGEAFF. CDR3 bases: TGTGCCAGCAGCCTTGCAGGGGGCGGTGAAGCTTTCTTT. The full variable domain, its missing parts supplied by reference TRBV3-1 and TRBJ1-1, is DTAVSQTPKYLVTQMGNDKSIKCEQNLGHDTMYWYKQDSKKFLKIMFSYNNKELIINETVPNRFSPKSPDKAHLNLHINSLELGDSAVYFCASSLAGGGEAFFGQGTRLTVV.

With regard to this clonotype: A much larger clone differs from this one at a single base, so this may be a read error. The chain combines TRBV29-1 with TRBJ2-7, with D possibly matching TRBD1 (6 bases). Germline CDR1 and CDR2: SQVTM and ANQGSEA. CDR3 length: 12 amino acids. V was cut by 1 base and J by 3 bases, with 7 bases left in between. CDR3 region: CSVEVTGYEQYF. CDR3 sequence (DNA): TGCAGCGTTGAAGTGACAGGCTACGAGCAGTACTTC.

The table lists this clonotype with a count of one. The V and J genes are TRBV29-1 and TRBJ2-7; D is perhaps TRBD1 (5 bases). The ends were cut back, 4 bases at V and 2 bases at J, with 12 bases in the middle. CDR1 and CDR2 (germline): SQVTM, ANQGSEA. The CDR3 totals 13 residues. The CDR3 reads CSVAAGPTYEQYF. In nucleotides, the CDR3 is TGCAGCGTTGCCGCAGGGCCTACCTACGAGCAGTACTTC.

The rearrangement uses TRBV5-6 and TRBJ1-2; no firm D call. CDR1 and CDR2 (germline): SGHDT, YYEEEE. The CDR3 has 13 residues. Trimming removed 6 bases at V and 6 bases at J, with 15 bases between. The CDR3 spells CASILRAGDGYTF. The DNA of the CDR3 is TGTGCCAGCATTCTTAGAGCTGGGGATGGCTACACCTTC.

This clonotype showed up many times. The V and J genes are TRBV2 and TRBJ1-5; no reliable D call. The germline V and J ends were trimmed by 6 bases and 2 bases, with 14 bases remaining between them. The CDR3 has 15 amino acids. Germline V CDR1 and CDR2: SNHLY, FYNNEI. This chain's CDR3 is CASSVEATGNQPQHF. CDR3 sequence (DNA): TGTGCCAGCAGCGTGGAGGCAACGGGCAATCAGCCCCAGCATTTT. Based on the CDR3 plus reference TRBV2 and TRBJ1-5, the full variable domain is EPEVTQTPSHQVTQMGQEVILRCVPISNHLYFYWYRQILGQKVEFLVSFYNNEISEKSEIFDDQFSVERPDGSNFTLKIRSTKLEDSAMYFCASSVEATGNQPQHFGDGTRLSIL.

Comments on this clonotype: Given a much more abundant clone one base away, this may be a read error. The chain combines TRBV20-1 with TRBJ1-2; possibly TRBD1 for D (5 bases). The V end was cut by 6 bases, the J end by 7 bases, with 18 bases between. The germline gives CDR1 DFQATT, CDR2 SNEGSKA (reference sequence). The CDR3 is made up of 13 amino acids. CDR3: CSATSFRAFGYTF. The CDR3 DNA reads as TGCAGTGCCACTAGTTTCAGGGCTTTTGGCTACACCTTC.

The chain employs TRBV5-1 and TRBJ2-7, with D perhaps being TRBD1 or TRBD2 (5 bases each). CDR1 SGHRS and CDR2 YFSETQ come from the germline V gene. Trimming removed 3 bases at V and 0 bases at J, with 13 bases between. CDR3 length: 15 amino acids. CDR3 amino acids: CASSSLGEVSYEQYF. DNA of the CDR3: TGCGCCAGCAGCTCCTTGGGGGAAGTCTCCTACGAGCAGTACTTC.

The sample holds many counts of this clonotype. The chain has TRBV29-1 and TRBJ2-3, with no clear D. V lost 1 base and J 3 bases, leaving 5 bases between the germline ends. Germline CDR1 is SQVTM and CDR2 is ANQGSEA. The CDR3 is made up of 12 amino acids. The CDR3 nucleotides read TGCAGCGTTGAAGGGCCGACAGATACGCAGTATTTT. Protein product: CSVEGPTDTQYF.